This T cell receptor (beta chain) is drawn from a study of T cells in Graves' hyperthyroidism and ophthalmopathy (dated 2019 in TCRdb). For context, the study as a whole: Peripheral blood was collected at initial diagnosis, before any treatment. TCR V-J signatures able to tell the groups apart were searched for in a discovery cohort of around 95 patients, of whom 43 had Graves' ophthalmopathy and some 60 had stable Graves' hyperthyroidism. Prospective prediction of ophthalmopathy was tested in an independent validation cohort of 18 to 20 hyperthyroidism patients and 17 patients who later progressed to ophthalmopathy. The roughly 94 discovery patients were randomly split 7:3 into training and test sets. In addition, the study compared T-cell repertoires in thyroid tissue and in blood from roughly 6 Graves' hyperthyroidism patients. After sampling, hyperthyroidism patients received methimazole starting at 30 mg daily, and ophthalmopathy patients received high-dose intravenous methylprednisolone. The paper reports TCR Vbeta CDR3 sequencing of over 130 peripheral blood samples: 40 or so ophthalmopathy, 70 to 85 hyperthyroidism and 17 progressor patients.

TCR beta CDR3 regions were amplified from RNA transcripts. For the first round of RT-PCR on the TCR CDR3, the HTBI primer set was used together with the Qiagen OneStep RT-PCR kit. Libraries were constructed in a second round of multiplex PCR, after which size selection and purification were performed. Paired-end sequencing of the libraries was performed with 100 bp reads on an Illumina HiSeq2000. Per the original workflow: Raw data were processed with SOAPnuke, discarding reads with adapters, uncalled bases, mean Phred below 15, or no exact constant-primer or identifier match. High-quality paired reads were merged using COPE v1.2.5, and each unique nucleotide sequence was defined as a clonotype. MiTCR v1.1 was used to align the clonotypes against IMGT TRBV, TRBD and TRBJ reference segments. The analysis was restricted to V-J combinations with a frequency above 0.0001, which together covered 99% to 99.2% of the repertoires. The TCS score was defined as F50 (clonal expansion) divided by E x V (chaos), with BLOSUM62-based TCRdist calculated between CDR3 peptides within each V-J. Welch's t-statistics and random forest reduced around 550 V-J features to 13, which were used in a naive Bayes classifier (R e1071). TCRdb reprocessed the public reads (quality trimming at Q25 with fastp, clone calling with MiXCR) and kept in-frame beta chains. Rows matching on CDR3 protein sequence are summarized as one entry with the most common DNA and genes. TCRdb's processing, not the authors' own work, is the source of the V and J calls. This sample has roughly 420,000 distinct CDR3 sequences in its table, and 15% to 18% of those were observed once. The ten largest clonotypes hold 13% to 15% of the sample.

Stable Graves' hyperthyroidism was defined as no progression to ophthalmopathy during 18 months of follow-up. Hyperthyroidism patients were newly diagnosed, with disease duration under 2 months, and aged 18 to 65 years. Any patient with an uncontrolled infection, another autoimmune disease, pregnancy or lactation was excluded. Clinical symptoms, serum thyroxine and TRAb, thyroid ultrasound, and orbital computed tomography formed the basis for the diagnoses. PBMCs were isolated from around 10 ml of fresh peripheral blood by Ficoll-Paque density gradient centrifugation. Total RNA was extracted with Trizol reagent, and quality was checked on an Agilent 2100 Bioanalyzer. Sequences DFQATT (CDR1) and SNEGSKA (CDR2) are obtained from the germline V gene (reference sequence). From the cysteine up to the phenylalanine, the CDR3 has a length of 16 residues. This entry keeps only the CDR3 DNA: 48 bases, framed from base 1. After removal of 0 bases from V and 3 bases from J, the junction retains 7 bases not matched to a gene.

This clonotype has only a few counts. What antigen it recognizes has not been identified. No clone much larger than this one lies a single base away; base qualities are absent. General findings and caveats noted by the study authors: In validation, the model predicted progression to ophthalmopathy a median of roughly six months before onset, with roughly 70% sensitivity and nearly 75% specificity. Ophthalmopathy was separated from stable hyperthyroidism by a 13 V-J signature model, with over 85% sensitivity and 81% to 82% specificity obtained in cross-validation and 80%/75% obtained in testing. Blood samples also contained most of the expanded thyroid clonotypes (frequency above 0.001), which suggests that blood repertoires may reflect thyroid immune responses. No statistical method was used to fix the sample size in advance, and group allocation was not hidden from the investigators.

This sequence uses TRBV20-1 and TRBJ2-1; TRBD2 agrees with 8 junctional bases. This TCR was recovered from a woman in her late teens or twenties with Graves' hyperthyroidism. Sequencing was carried out using blood. This receptor has the CDR3 CSARDLAGGFYNEQFF. The sequence in DNA is TGCAGTGCTAGAGATTTGGCGGGAGGATTCTACAATGAGCAGTTCTTC.